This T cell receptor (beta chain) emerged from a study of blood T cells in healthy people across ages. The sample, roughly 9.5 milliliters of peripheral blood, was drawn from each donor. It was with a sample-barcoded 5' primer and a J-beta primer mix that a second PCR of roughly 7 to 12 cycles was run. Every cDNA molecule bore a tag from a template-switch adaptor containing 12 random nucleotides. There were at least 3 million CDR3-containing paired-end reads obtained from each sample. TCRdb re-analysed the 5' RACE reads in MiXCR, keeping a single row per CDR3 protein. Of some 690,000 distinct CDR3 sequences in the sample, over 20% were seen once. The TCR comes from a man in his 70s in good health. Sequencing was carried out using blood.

In nucleotides, the CDR3 is TGTGCCAGCGCAGGGGGACAGTGGGACTATGGCTACACCTTC. It yields the protein CASAGGQWDYGYTF. The chain recombines TRBV2 with TRBJ1-2; 7 nucleotides agree with TRBD1. This CDR3 region has 14 residues. With 8 bases clipped from V and 3 bases from J, the junction kept 9 bases outside the gene matches. Germline CDR1 reads SNHLY; CDR2 reads FYNNEI. Full variable domain (remainder filled in from reference TRBV2 and TRBJ1-2): EPEVTQTPSHQVTQMGQEVILRCVPISNHLYFYWYRQILGQKVEFLVSFYNNEISEKSEIFDDQFSVERPDGSNFTLKIRSTKLEDSAMYFCASAGGQWDYGYTFGSGTRLTVV.